The 2 T cell receptor beta chains presented below share a single source sample, sequenced in a study of T cell repertoires in cytomegalovirus infection. A single record per CDR3 protein comes from TCRdb applying MiXCR to the reads. Of roughly 310,000 distinct CDR3 sequences in the sample, roughly 16% were seen once. The source material was PBMCs. These receptors all stem from a human donor in good health (CMV status not recorded). Some clones in this sample may be carry-over from other donors' samples.

There are a few counts of this clonotype. The chain carries TRBV7-9 and TRBJ1-5; D not certain. The CDR3 length is 16 residues. Per germline, CDR1 SEHNR and CDR2 FQNEAQ (reference sequence). V lost 5 bases to trimming and J lost 3 bases, with 17 bases between them. Here the CDR3 DNA reads TGTGCCAGCAGCAATCGGGGAGGGTGGAACAATCAGCCCCAGCATTTT. Residues: CASSNRGGWNNQPQHF.

This clonotype was seen only a few times. The chain employs TRBV11-2 and TRBJ1-1; TRBD1 matches at 7 bases. There are 15 residues in the CDR3. The V and J ends lost 5 bases and 2 bases, in that order; junction bases with no gene match: 8. Per the germline V gene, CDR1 is SGHAT and CDR2 is FQNNGV. Here the CDR3 reads CASSPPGGPNTEAFF. CDR3 bases: TGTGCCAGCAGCCCTCCAGGGGGGCCAAACACTGAAGCTTTCTTT.